Below, 30 T cell receptor beta chains from the same sample are listed, as sequenced in a study of CD8 T cells in ankylosing spondylitis. TCRdb reprocessed the 5' RACE reads with MiXCR, giving one entry per CDR3 protein. Of roughly 220,000 distinct CDR3 sequences in the sample, roughly 10% were seen once. Sample: blood, either unsorted or a sorted T cell fraction (not recorded which). These receptors were collected from a male donor with ankylosing spondylitis or in good health (not recorded which).

This clonotype occurred many times. CDR3 DNA sequence: TGCAGTGCTAGAGGACTTCTAGCGGGGGGCCGGGATGGCACAGATACGCAGTATTTT. It encodes CSARGLLAGGRDGTDTQYF. This chain links TRBV20-1 with TRBJ2-3; TRBD2 matches at 11 bases. The CDR3 sequence is 19 residues long. V shed 1 base, J shed 1 base, and the junction held 13 bases outside the gene matches. Germline values: CDR1 DFQATT, CDR2 SNEGSKA (reference sequence).

This chain links TRBV18 with TRBJ1-1; no reliable D call. Germline lookup yields CDR1 KGHSH and CDR2 LQKENI. The CDR3 covers 14 residues. The germline V and J ends were trimmed by 2 bases and 6 bases, with 13 bases remaining between them. CDR3 protein: CASSPREYSAEAFF. The CDR3 DNA reads TGTGCCAGCTCACCAAGGGAGTACTCGGCTGAAGCTTTCTTT.

This clonotype was recorded a few times. The chain recombines TRBV12-3 or TRBV12-4 with TRBJ2-2, with D perhaps TRBD1 or TRBD2 (7 bases each). The CDR3 has 16 amino acids. V gave up 5 bases and J gave up 7 bases, with 20 bases separating them. CDR3 sequence (DNA): TGTGCCAGCAGTCCGGGGAGGGGGCGAATTGGCGGGGAGCTGTTTTTT. Protein product: CASSPGRGRIGGELFF.

The rearrangement links TRBV12-3 or TRBV12-4 to TRBJ2-1; 8 bases line up with TRBD2. The CDR3 loop spans 16 amino acids. V trimming: 5 bases; J trimming: 3 bases; junction bases outside the gene matches: 9. In DNA, the CDR3 is TGTGCCAGCAGTGACGCAGGCGGGGGGAACTACAATGAGCAGTTCTTC. Amino acid sequence: CASSDAGGGNYNEQFF.

This clonotype was detected a few times. The chain recombines TRBV12-3 or TRBV12-4 with TRBJ2-7; D is unclear. CDR3 length equals 11 residues. V lost 3 bases and J 6 bases, leaving 6 bases between the germline ends. The CDR3 nucleotides read TGTGCCAGCAGTTTTAGGTCCGAGCAGTACTTC. Its protein product is CASSFRSEQYF.

The sample holds many counts of this clonotype. The chain joins TRBV20-1 to TRBJ2-4; 9 nucleotides agree with TRBD2. CDR1 and CDR2 from the germline V gene are DFQATT and SNEGSKA (reference sequence). The length of the CDR3 is 15 residues. V was pared by 0 bases and J by 6 bases, with 6 bases of the junction left unmatched. The DNA of the CDR3 is TGCAGTGCTAGAGATCTTTTAGCGGGGGTAAACATTCAGTACTTC. Translated: CSARDLLAGVNIQYF.

This clonotype was seen repeatedly, ten times or more. The chain recombines TRBV6-5 with TRBJ2-7, with D perhaps TRBD2 (5 bases). Germline assignment: CDR1 MNHEY and CDR2 SVGAGI. This CDR3 is 11 amino acids long. The CDR3 sequence: CASGQGYEQYF. DNA of the CDR3: TGTGCGAGCGGCCAAGGATACGAGCAGTACTTC.

The table lists this clonotype with many counts. This chain links TRBV5-6 with TRBJ1-2; 8 nucleotides match TRBD1. J was trimmed by 4 bases and V by 5 bases; bases with no gene match: 4. CDR1 and CDR2 from the germline V gene are SGHDT and YYEEEE. The CDR3 runs 13 residues. As DNA, the CDR3 is TGTGCCAGCAGACCGGACAGGGTCTATGGCTACACCTTC. This sequence encodes CASRPDRVYGYTF.

This clonotype was observed at least ten times. The chain combines TRBV10-3 with TRBJ2-1, with a weak D call TRBD2 (5 bases). V shed 0 bases and J shed 3 bases, with 9 bases lying between them. Per germline, CDR1 ENHRY and CDR2 SYGVKD. This CDR3 has 15 residues. CDR3 in DNA: TGTGCCATCAGTGAGTCTGCGGGTTACTACAATGAGCAGTTCTTC. This translates into CAISESAGYYNEQFF.

In its sample, this clonotype was seen many times. This chain connects TRBV5-1 to TRBJ2-7, with TRBD2 identical over 9 bases. Germline V gene data show CDR1 as SGHRS and CDR2 as YFSETQ. The CDR3 totals 15 residues. The V gene end was trimmed by 0 bases and the J gene end by 2 bases; junction bases not matched to a gene: 3. CDR3 residues: CASSLEPSGAYEQYF. As DNA, the CDR3 is TGCGCCAGCAGCTTGGAACCTAGCGGGGCCTACGAGCAGTACTTC.

This clonotype showed up many times. The J gene is TRBJ2-3, the V gene TRBV6-1; perhaps TRBD2 as D (6 bases). This CDR3 is built from 15 residues. Germline values: CDR1 MNHNS, CDR2 SASEGT. With 5 bases removed from V and 1 base from J, the gap between germline ends came to 13 bases. DNA of the CDR3: TGTGCCAGCAGTACCCCCCGCGGGGGCACAGATACGCAGTATTTT. Translation: CASSTPRGGTDTQYF.

The chain is built from TRBV19 and TRBJ2-1; the D gene is possibly TRBD1 (7 bases). The CDR3 covers 15 residues. V lost 3 bases to trimming and J lost 2 bases, with 11 bases between them. Germline V lookup: CDR1 LNHDA, CDR2 SQIVND (reference sequence). CDR3 protein: CASSIGRGAYNEQFF. The CDR3 nucleotides read TGTGCCAGTAGTATCGGCAGGGGGGCCTACAATGAGCAGTTCTTC.

Ten or more counts support this clonotype. J is TRBJ1-5 and V is TRBV20-1; no definite D call. The CDR3 is 12 residues long. CDR1 DFQATT and CDR2 SNEGSKA come from the germline V gene (reference sequence). V shed 3 bases and J shed 5 bases, with 8 bases lying between them. CDR3 in amino acids: CSARTDDQPQHF. The CDR3 region has the DNA TGCAGTGCTAGGACCGACGATCAGCCCCAGCATTTT.

Here the CDR3 DNA reads TGCAGTGCTATTCTAGGACACACCGGGGAGCTGTTTTTT. Its translation is CSAILGHTGELFF. The rearrangement uses TRBV20-1 and TRBJ2-2; no definite D call. The CDR3 runs 13 residues. The V gene's germline CDR1 is DFQATT and CDR2 SNEGSKA (reference sequence). Trimming removed 4 bases from V and 3 bases from J, with 9 bases in between.

Only a few counts were recorded for this clonotype. The chain uses TRBV19 and TRBJ2-3, with TRBD2 matching 10 bases. Trimming cost V 4 bases and J 6 bases; bases outside gene matches: 7. The CDR3 is 15 residues long. The germline V gene has CDR1 LNHDA and CDR2 SQIVND (reference sequence). CDR3 sequence (DNA): TGTGCCAGTAGTACCGCTAGCGGGGGCGGGGATACGCAGTATTTT. Its protein is CASSTASGGGDTQYF.

This clonotype was counted a few times. The chain uses TRBV12-3 or TRBV12-4 and TRBJ2-3; D possibly matches TRBD1 or TRBD2 (6 bases each). V dropped 6 bases and J dropped 6 bases, with 31 bases sitting between them. CDR3 length: 19 residues. The CDR3 is CASRSSPGAGYDSSDTQYF. CDR3 coding DNA: TGTGCCAGCAGATCCTCTCCGGGGGCAGGGTACGATTCTAGCGATACGCAGTATTTT.

Many counts were recorded for this clonotype. This chain joins TRBV5-1 and TRBJ1-5; D is possibly TRBD1 (5 bases). V was trimmed by 4 bases and J by 3 bases, leaving 11 bases between them. Germline CDR1 and CDR2: SGHRS and YFSETQ. The CDR3 is 14 residues long. CDR3 loop: CASSRDGDNQPQHF. The CDR3 nucleotides are TGCGCCAGCAGCCGGGACGGAGACAATCAGCCCCAGCATTTT.

This clonotype appeared many times. V gene TRBV20-1 combines with J gene TRBJ2-7, with 11 bases identical to TRBD1. This CDR3 is 15 amino acids long. V lost 3 bases, J lost 3 bases, and 7 bases stayed unmatched. In germline, CDR1 is DFQATT, CDR2 SNEGSKA (reference sequence). CDR3 DNA sequence: TGCAGTGCTAGGGATTGGACAGGGGGCATCTACGAGCAGTACTTC. Amino acids: CSARDWTGGIYEQYF.

This clonotype was recorded at least ten times. The chain recombines TRBV12-3 or TRBV12-4 with TRBJ2-5; 8 bases agree with TRBD2. This CDR3 contains 16 residues. V dropped 5 bases and J dropped 2; count of bases not matched to a gene: 10. The CDR3 DNA sequence: TGTGCCAGCAGTCGGGGGGGGATGGGGCCGCAAGAGACCCAGTACTTC. Its translation: CASSRGGMGPQETQYF.

This clonotype was observed once. One junction end does not reproduce the germline sequence, and a read error may be involved. This chain links TRBV7-6 with TRBJ1-1, with 8 bases that match TRBD1. CDR1 and CDR2 (germline): SGHVS, FNYEAQ. CDR3 length: 16 residues. As DNA, the CDR3 is TGTACCAGCAGCTTAGACCTTCACCAGGGGGCTGGCGGAGCTTTCTTT. It translates to CTSSLDLHQGAGGAFF.

This clonotype was seen ten or more times. The chain uses TRBV27 and TRBJ2-1, with a tentative D call TRBD1 (5 bases). The length of the CDR3 is 15 residues. V dropped 8 bases and J dropped 3 bases, with 17 bases sitting between them. Germline V gives CDR1 MNHEY, CDR2 SMNVEV (reference sequence). The CDR3 nucleotides read TGTGCCAGCGGGTCCTTAAACAGGTTCTACAATGAGCAGTTCTTC. Its translation is CASGSLNRFYNEQFF.

Only a few counts were recorded for this clonotype. This chain uses TRBV20-1 with TRBJ2-7; 9 bases fit TRBD1. The CDR3 sequence is 13 residues long. V was pared by 6 bases and J by 3 bases, with 6 bases of the junction left unmatched. Germline CDR1 and CDR2: DFQATT and SNEGSKA (reference sequence). The CDR3: CSAPRDRDYEQYF. In DNA, the CDR3 is TGCAGTGCACCCCGGGACAGGGACTACGAGCAGTACTTC.

There are many counts of this clonotype. The chain combines TRBV7-2 with TRBJ1-6; 9 bases agree with TRBD1. In germline, CDR1 is SGHTA, CDR2 FQGNSA. V dropped 10 bases and J dropped 5; count of bases not matched to a gene: 6. The CDR3 has 14 amino acids. The CDR3 DNA reads TGTGCCACTCACAGGGGGCTTAATAATTCACCCCTCCACTTT. Encoded protein: CATHRGLNNSPLHF.

This clonotype was seen more than once but under ten times. The chain employs TRBV9 and TRBJ2-7; 12 bases are shared with TRBD1. The CDR3 length is 15 residues. Trimming at V came to 3 bases and at J to 3 bases, leaving 4 bases not matched to a gene. CDR1 is SGDLS, CDR2 YYNGEE, per germline. CDR3: CASSEGTGGRYEQYF. CDR3 DNA sequence: TGTGCCAGCAGCGAAGGGACAGGGGGCCGCTACGAGCAGTACTTC.

The V and J genes are TRBV28 and TRBJ1-3; no clear D. Trimming pared 4 bases from V and 0 bases from J, leaving 10 bases between. Germline V CDR1 and CDR2: MDHEN, SYDVKM. The CDR3 has 15 amino acids. CDR3 amino acids: CASSSSDGSGNTIYF. The CDR3 region has the DNA TGTGCCAGCAGTTCTTCAGACGGCTCTGGAAACACCATATATTTT.

There are a few counts of this clonotype. The chain has TRBV5-5 and TRBJ2-3; D tentatively reads TRBD1 or TRBD2 (5 bases each). The CDR3 runs 16 residues. Trimming took off 3 bases at V and 1 base at J, with 15 bases between the two ends. Germline CDR1 SGHKS, CDR2 YYEKEE (reference sequence). This chain's CDR3 is CASSSFGRGGTDTQYF. The CDR3 bases are TGTGCCAGCAGCTCCTTCGGTAGGGGAGGCACAGATACGCAGTATTTT.

The chain joins TRBV10-3 to TRBJ2-5; TRBD1 agrees at 7 bases. Germline trimming cut 6 bases from V and 3 bases from J; bases unmatched to any gene: 4. This CDR3 is 13 amino acids long. CDR1 and CDR2 from the germline V gene are ENHRY and SYGVKD. The CDR3: CAISADREETQYF. CDR3 nucleotides: TGTGCCATCAGCGCAGACAGGGAAGAGACCCAGTACTTC.

The rearrangement joins TRBV9 to TRBJ1-1; the D is unclear. CDR3 size: 13 residues. Between the trimmed V and J ends, which lost 0 bases and 6 bases, there was a span of 9 bases. Germline V gene data show CDR1 as SGDLS and CDR2 as YYNGEE. In DNA form, the CDR3 reads TGTGCCAGCAGCGTAGCTGTGGAGGCTGAAGCTTTCTTT. It yields the protein CASSVAVEAEAFF.

This clonotype was recorded many times. The V gene is TRBV12-3 or TRBV12-4, the J gene TRBJ1-6, with 10 bases fitting TRBD1. The J segment lost 10 bases and the V segment lost 5 bases, leaving 5 bases of the junction unmatched. The CDR3 length is 14 residues. The DNA of the CDR3 is TGTGCCAGCAGTGCCGGGACAGGGGAATCACCCCTCCACTTT. Its protein is CASSAGTGESPLHF.

V usage is TRBV29-1 and J usage is TRBJ2-1, with D unclear. The CDR3 totals 14 residues. From germline, CDR1 is SQVTM and CDR2 ANQGSEA. V lost 3 bases, J lost 5 bases, and 14 bases lay in between. The CDR3 nucleotides read TGCAGCGTTGATGGGGTCCTAGATAACAATGAGCAGTTCTTC. As protein: CSVDGVLDNNEQFF.